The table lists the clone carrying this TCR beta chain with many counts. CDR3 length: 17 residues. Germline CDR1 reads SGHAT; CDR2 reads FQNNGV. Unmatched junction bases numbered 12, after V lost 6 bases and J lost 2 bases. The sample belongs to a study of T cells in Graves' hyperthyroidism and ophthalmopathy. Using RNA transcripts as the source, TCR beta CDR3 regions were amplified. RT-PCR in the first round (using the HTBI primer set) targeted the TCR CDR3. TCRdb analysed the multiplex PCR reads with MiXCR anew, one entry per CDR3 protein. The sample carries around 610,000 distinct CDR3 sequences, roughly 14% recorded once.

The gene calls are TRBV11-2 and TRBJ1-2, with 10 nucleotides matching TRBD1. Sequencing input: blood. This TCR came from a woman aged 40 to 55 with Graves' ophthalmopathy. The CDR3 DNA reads TGTGCCAGCAGTTCTTCCGGGACAGGGGCCCTCAACTATGGCTACACCTTC. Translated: CASSSSGTGALNYGYTF.